Given below is one T cell receptor (beta chain) in context. The CDR3 extends over 12 amino acids. Germline lookup yields CDR1 LNHDA and CDR2 SQIVND (reference sequence). Unmatched junction bases numbered 2, after V lost 8 bases and J lost 6 bases. This sample was taken from a study of cytomegalovirus exposure and HLA in healthy donors. 13 Jbeta primers and 60 Vbeta primers were used for the PCR. TCRdb's copy holds only in-frame clones and misses some; the assay was immunoSEQ multiplex PCR. The table has approximately 100,000 clones, about 64% seen once. The V gene is TRBV19, the J gene TRBJ2-2, with 8 bases that match TRBD1. Source material: PBMCs. This clonotype was obtained from a female donor in good health and CMV-seronegative. Here the CDR3 reads CASGQGPGELFF. In DNA form, the CDR3 reads TGTGCCAGTGGACAGGGCCCCGGGGAGCTGTTTTTT.